Following are 11 T cell receptor beta chains from one sample sequenced in a study of blood T cell repertoires in COVID-19. Profiled with immunoSEQ multiplex PCR; TCRdb holds only in-frame clones, not every one. The table lists 300,000 to 400,000 clones, roughly 86% of them singletons. The source material was peripheral blood. These receptors were collected from a man aged 25-45 years with COVID-19, enrolled during active disease.

The gene calls are TRBV7-9 and TRBJ1-2, with 11 bases fitting TRBD1. This CDR3 region has 15 residues. Germline trimming cut 3 bases from V and 0 bases from J; bases unmatched to any gene: 0. Germline V gene sequence: CDR1 SEHNR, CDR2 FQNEAQ (reference sequence). The CDR3 here is CASSLGQGANYGYTF. Written as DNA, the CDR3 is TGTGCCAGCAGCTTGGGACAGGGGGCTAACTATGGCTACACCTTC.

This chain uses TRBV9 with TRBJ1-2; no clear D gene. V was trimmed by 3 bases and J by 4 bases, leaving 19 bases between them. The CDR3 is made up of 16 amino acids. In germline, CDR1 is SGDLS, CDR2 YYNGEE. The CDR3 protein is CASSAPLALAGYGYTF. The CDR3 nucleotides read TGTGCCAGCAGCGCGCCCCTTGCTCTCGCAGGCTATGGCTACACCTTC.

The rearrangement joins TRBV7-2 to TRBJ1-2; D might be TRBD1 (6 bases). The CDR3 totals 16 residues. The V end was cut by 0 bases, the J end by 0 bases, with 11 bases between. Germline V gene lookup returns CDR1 SGHTA and CDR2 FQGNSA. The CDR3 loop reads CASSLAGGGTNYGYTF. DNA for the CDR3: TGTGCCAGCAGCTTAGCGGGAGGGGGGACTAACTATGGCTACACCTTC.

This chain links TRBV30 with TRBJ2-7; 8 bases map to TRBD1. CDR1 and CDR2 from the germline V gene are GTSNPN and SVGIG (reference sequence). The CDR3 contains 11 residues. V dropped 8 bases and J dropped 3; count of bases not matched to a gene: 3. The chain's CDR3 is CARGQGYEQYF. In DNA, the CDR3 is TGTGCCCGCGGACAGGGCTACGAGCAGTACTTC.

To note about this clone: The same CDR3 can be traced to other DNA sequences in this sample. V usage is TRBV7-2 and J usage is TRBJ2-1; TRBD1 matches 7 bases. V shed 5 bases, J shed 4 bases, and the junction held 5 bases outside the gene matches. The CDR3 contains 14 residues. Germline V gene sequence: CDR1 SGHTA, CDR2 FQGNSA. The DNA of the CDR3 is TGTGCCAGCAGCCTCGACAGGGTTTACAATGAGCAGTTCTTC. Amino acid sequence: CASSLDRVYNEQFF. The full variable domain, its missing parts supplied by reference TRBV7-2 and TRBJ2-1, is GAGVSQSPSNKVTEKGKDVELRCDPISGHTALYWYRQSLGQGLEFLIYFQGNSAPDKSGLPSDRFSAERTGGSVSTLTIQRTQQEDSAVYLCASSLDRVYNEQFFGPGTRLTVL.

This chain uses TRBV7-2 with TRBJ2-1; no reliable D call. The CDR3 totals 16 residues. Per the germline V gene, CDR1 is SGHTA and CDR2 is FQGNSA. V lost 5 bases and J lost 2, with 16 bases in between. The DNA of the CDR3 is TGTGCCAGCAGCCAAAGCATGGGTAGCCCCTACAATGAGCAGTTCTTC. It translates to CASSQSMGSPYNEQFF.

This clone was seen only once. The rearrangement joins TRBV6-5 to TRBJ2-2, with 7 bases identical to TRBD1. This CDR3 comprises 14 residues. In germline, CDR1 is MNHEY, CDR2 SVGAGI. The V and J ends lost 4 bases and 6 bases, in that order; junction bases with no gene match: 5. The CDR3 loop reads CASSFNRGAGELFF. CDR3 DNA: TGTGCCAGCAGTTTCAACAGGGGCGCCGGGGAGCTGTTTTTT.

The chain combines TRBV15 with TRBJ2-7; 9 bases line up with TRBD1. The CDR3 totals 17 residues. Germline trimming cut 0 bases from V and 3 bases from J; bases unmatched to any gene: 9. CDR1 LNHNV and CDR2 YYDKDF come from the germline V gene (reference sequence). CDR3 DNA: TGTGCCACCAGCAGAGAATTGTATGGGACAGGGATCTACGAGCAGTACTTC. Protein: CATSRELYGTGIYEQYF.

The rearrangement uses TRBV6-5 and TRBJ2-2, with TRBD1 identical over 7 bases. Germline V CDR1 and CDR2: MNHEY, SVGAGI. The CDR3 is 16 residues long. V lost 0 bases, J lost 5 bases, and 6 bases stayed unmatched. The CDR3 DNA sequence: TGTGCCAGCAGTTACTCGGCCGGACAGGTGACCGGGGAGCTGTTTTTT. Translation gives CASSYSAGQVTGELFF.

The rearrangement joins TRBV6-4 to TRBJ2-1; 8 bases match TRBD2. Per germline, CDR1 MRHNA and CDR2 SNTAGT. The CDR3 has 16 amino acids. Losses at the gene ends were 5 bases for V and 9 bases for J; bases not matched to a gene: 15. In nucleotides, the CDR3 is TGTGCCAGCAGTCCCGTTCCCGGGAGGGTCAGAAGTGAGCAGTTCTTC. It is translated as CASSPVPGRVRSEQFF.

This sequence joins TRBV6-2 or TRBV6-3 and TRBJ2-1; 10 positions agree with TRBD1. The germline V gene has CDR1 MNHEY and CDR2 SVGEGT. Trimming removed 0 bases from V and 0 bases from J; junction bases left unmatched: 14. The CDR3 is 21 residues long. CDR3 sequence reads: CASSYSGRDRGHYTSYNEQFF. The CDR3, as DNA: TGTGCCAGCAGTTACTCGGGTCGGGACAGGGGACATTATACCTCCTACAATGAGCAGTTCTTC.